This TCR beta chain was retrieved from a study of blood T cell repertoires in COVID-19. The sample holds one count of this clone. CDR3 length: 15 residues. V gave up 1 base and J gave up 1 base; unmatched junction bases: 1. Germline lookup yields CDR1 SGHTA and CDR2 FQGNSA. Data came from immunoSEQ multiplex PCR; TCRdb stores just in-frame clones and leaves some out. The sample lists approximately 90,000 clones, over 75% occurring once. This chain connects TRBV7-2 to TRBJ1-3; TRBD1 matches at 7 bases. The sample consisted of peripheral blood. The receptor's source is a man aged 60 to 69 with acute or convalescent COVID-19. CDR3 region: CASSLEGASGNTIYF. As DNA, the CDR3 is TGTGCCAGCAGCTTAGAGGGGGCTTCTGGAAACACCATATATTTT.